The source of this T cell receptor (beta chain) is a study of cytomegalovirus exposure and HLA in healthy donors. This clone was recorded at least ten times. Its antigen is unknown. Regarding the study as a whole: Links to common viral pathogens appeared, in a later analysis, for several of the most significant clusters.

The PCR was carried out with 60 Vbeta primers and 13 Jbeta primers. The table came from immunoSEQ multiplex PCR; TCRdb's copy has only in-frame clones and leaves some out. The table has 100,000 to 150,000 clones, 83% seen once; the top ten hold roughly 20%. The sample consisted of PBMCs. This clonotype was sampled from a man younger than 30 in good health and CMV-seropositive.

CDR3 coding DNA: TGTGCCAGCAGCTTAACGGACACAACTAATGAAAAACTGTTTTTT. Translated, it gives CASSLTDTTNEKLFF. This chain links TRBV7-3 with TRBJ1-4; D may be TRBD1 (5 bases). V lost 0 bases, J lost 0 bases, and 5 bases lay in between. This CDR3 is 15 amino acids long. The germline V gene has CDR1 SGHTA and CDR2 FQGTGA. The whole variable domain, filled in from reference TRBV7-3 and TRBJ1-4, reads GAGVSQTPSNKVTEKGKYVELRCDPISGHTALYWYRQSLGQGPEFLIYFQGTGAADDSGLPNDRFFAVRPEGSVSTLKIQRTERGDSAVYLCASSLTDTTNEKLFFGSGTQLSVL.